One sample yielded the 32 T cell receptor beta chains listed below, sequenced in a study of a mutant IDH1 vaccine in newly diagnosed glioma. These receptors have no known antigen. The time point is: week 23, last vaccination. Every vaccination contained 300 ug of the mutant IDH1 20-mer peptide and was paired with topical imiquimod. Assay used: immunoSEQ multiplex PCR; TCRdb lists only in-frame clones, some missing. The sample has tens of thousands of clones, roughly 81% seen once; the top ten hold approximately 8.1%. Sample: PBMCs, taken from a glioma patient whose treatment included an IDH1 peptide vaccine. The receptors shown here come from a woman aged 40-49 years with glioma. Some clones in this sample may be carry-over from other donors' samples.

CDR3 bases: TGTGCCACCATTCGACAGGGGTCCAGCACAGATACGCAGTATTTT. This encodes CATIRQGSSTDTQYF. V usage is TRBV7-9 and J usage is TRBJ2-3, with 8 bases identical to TRBD1. The germline gives CDR1 SEHNR, CDR2 FQNEAQ (reference sequence). The CDR3 spans 15 residues. V dropped 10 bases and J dropped 0; count of bases not matched to a gene: 9. The full variable domain, with the rest looked up from reference TRBV7-9 and TRBJ2-3, is DTGVSQNPRHKITKRGQNVTFRCDPISEHNRLYWYRQTLGQGPEFLTYFQNEAQLEKSRLLSDRFSAERPKGSFSTLEIQRTEQGDSAMYLCATIRQGSSTDTQYFGPGTRLTVL.

This chain links TRBV5-6 with TRBJ2-1; D is possibly TRBD2 (6 bases). Germline V gene sequence: CDR1 SGHDT, CDR2 YYEEEE. The V gene lost 4 bases and the J gene lost 6 bases, with 14 bases spanning the gap. There are 14 residues in the CDR3. The CDR3 loop is CASSRSGPLNEQFF. The CDR3 bases are TGTGCCAGCAGCCGGAGCGGGCCCCTCAATGAGCAGTTCTTC.

This clone was observed a handful of times. The chain is built from TRBV4-2 and TRBJ1-2, with D perhaps TRBD1 (5 bases). V lost 0 bases and J 0 bases, leaving 14 bases between the germline ends. Germline lookup yields CDR1 LGHNA and CDR2 YNFKEQ. This CDR3 is built from 17 residues. This CDR3 is CASSQDPNLGANYGYTF. For the CDR3, the DNA is TGTGCCAGCAGCCAAGATCCGAACCTGGGGGCTAACTATGGCTACACCTTC.

This chain links TRBV7-9 with TRBJ1-1, with D possibly being TRBD1 (6 bases). CDR1 SEHNR and CDR2 FQNEAQ come from the germline V gene (reference sequence). The CDR3 is 15 residues long. V shed 10 bases and J shed 1 base, with 19 bases lying between them. The CDR3 reads CATLGGAGQNTEAFF. The CDR3, as DNA: TGTGCCACCCTCGGGGGGGCAGGGCAGAACACTGAAGCTTTCTTT.

This chain links TRBV4-2 with TRBJ1-1; perhaps TRBD1 as D (5 bases). The CDR3 is 14 residues long. The ends were cut back, 0 bases at V and 6 bases at J, with 11 bases in the middle. Germline CDR1 and CDR2: LGHNA and YNFKEQ. The CDR3 nucleotides are TGTGCCAGCAGCCAAGACGGCCAGGGCTCTGAAGCTTTCTTT. Its protein is CASSQDGQGSEAFF.

J is TRBJ2-5 and V is TRBV2; 9 nucleotides agree with TRBD2. V gave up 7 bases and J gave up 1 base; unmatched junction bases: 7. Germline V lookup: CDR1 SNHLY, CDR2 FYNNEI. CDR3 length equals 15 residues. This chain's CDR3 is CASNPLAGTQETQYF. The DNA of the CDR3 is TGTGCCAGCAATCCCCTAGCGGGGACCCAAGAGACCCAGTACTTC. The variable domain in full, with the rest retrieved from reference TRBV2 and TRBJ2-5, is EPEVTQTPSHQVTQMGQEVILRCVPISNHLYFYWYRQILGQKVEFLVSFYNNEISEKSEIFDDQFSVERPDGSNFTLKIRSTKLEDSAMYFCASNPLAGTQETQYFGPGTRLLVL.

This clone was found a few times. The V and J genes are TRBV5-1 and TRBJ1-1; D perhaps matches TRBD1 (6 bases). From germline, CDR1 is SGHRS and CDR2 YFSETQ. This CDR3 comprises 14 residues. With 3 bases removed from V and 3 bases from J, the gap between germline ends came to 12 bases. The chain's CDR3 is CASSYGPGDTEAFF. CDR3 DNA sequence: TGCGCCAGCAGCTACGGGCCAGGGGACACTGAAGCTTTCTTT.

This sequence joins TRBV7-9 and TRBJ1-1, with D possibly TRBD1 on 6 matching bases. V lost 3 bases to trimming and J lost 0 bases, with 11 bases between them. CDR1 and CDR2 (germline): SEHNR, FQNEAQ (reference sequence). The CDR3 is 15 residues long. CDR3 coding DNA: TGTGCCAGCAGCTTTTCAGGGGCGTTGAACACTGAAGCTTTCTTT. Residues: CASSFSGALNTEAFF.

A few counts support this clone. The chain combines TRBV9 with TRBJ1-1; D is uncertain. V lost 0 bases to trimming and J lost 4 bases, with 10 bases between them. The germline V gene encodes CDR1 SGDLS and CDR2 YYNGEE. This CDR3 is built from 14 residues. CDR3 sequence reads: CASSVVVRITEAFF. Written as DNA, the CDR3 is TGTGCCAGCAGCGTAGTAGTCAGAATCACTGAAGCTTTCTTT.

The chain recombines TRBV2 with TRBJ1-1, with D unresolved. This CDR3 is built from 13 residues. Per germline, CDR1 SNHLY and CDR2 FYNNEI. Between the trimmed V and J ends, which lost 7 bases and 1 base, there was a span of 10 bases. The CDR3 region has the DNA TGTGCCAGCAACCTCGGAGGGAACACTGAAGCTTTCTTT. Translated: CASNLGGNTEAFF.

The V call is TRBV10-2, the J call TRBJ2-7; 7 bases are shared with TRBD2. This CDR3 contains 11 residues. Trimming cost V 6 bases and J 6 bases; bases outside gene matches: 2. The germline CDR1 and CDR2 sequences are WSHSY and SAAADI. The CDR3 region is CASRIAGEQYF. CDR3 in DNA: TGCGCCAGCAGAATAGCGGGCGAGCAGTACTTC.

The V gene is TRBV19, the J gene TRBJ2-1, with 15 bases that match TRBD2. The V and J ends lost 3 bases and 7 bases, in that order; junction bases with no gene match: 7. Per germline, CDR1 LNHDA and CDR2 SQIVND (reference sequence). The CDR3 totals 17 residues. DNA of the CDR3: TGTGCCAGTAGTATCGGACTAGCGGGGGGGAAGGGAAATGAGCAGTTCTTC. Protein sequence: CASSIGLAGGKGNEQFF.

The chain uses TRBV25-1 and TRBJ1-1, with D uncertain. V was trimmed by 3 bases and J by 1 base, leaving 12 bases between them. Per the germline V gene, CDR1 is MGHDK and CDR2 is SYGVNS. CDR3 length: 15 residues. The CDR3 region has the DNA TGTGCCAGCAGTGATCAGGCGGCGAAGAACACTGAAGCTTTCTTT. As protein: CASSDQAAKNTEAFF.

In its sample, this clone was seen a few times. V usage is TRBV2 and J usage is TRBJ1-1; D not resolved. The CDR3 length is 13 residues. V lost 3 bases to trimming and J lost 4 bases, with 9 bases between them. Germline lookup yields CDR1 SNHLY and CDR2 FYNNEI. In DNA, the CDR3 is TGTGCCAGCAGTGACCGGGAGAGCACTGAAGCTTTCTTT. Translation gives CASSDRESTEAFF.

This chain uses TRBV13 with TRBJ1-2, with a possible D match to TRBD1 (5 bases). Trimming cost V 5 bases and J 8 bases, with 15 bases left between them. The germline V gene has CDR1 PRHDT and CDR2 FYEKMQ (reference sequence). CDR3 size: 13 residues. The DNA of the CDR3 is TGTGCCAGCAGCCCAGGCGGGGGGAGCGGCTACACCTTC. Its protein product is CASSPGGGSGYTF.

The V and J genes are TRBV30 and TRBJ2-5; D not resolved. CDR1 is GTSNPN, CDR2 SVGIG, per germline (reference sequence). Trimming pared 4 bases from V and 2 bases from J, leaving 8 bases between. The CDR3 extends over 12 amino acids. This CDR3 is CAWNTEQETQYF. CDR3 sequence (DNA): TGTGCCTGGAACACTGAGCAAGAGACCCAGTACTTC.

Concerning this clone: The junction departs from the called germline gene at one end, perhaps through a read error. This rearrangement joins TRBV4-2 to TRBJ2-3; 7 positions agree with TRBD2. Germline CDR1 reads LGHNA; CDR2 reads YNFKEQ. The CDR3 extends over 13 amino acids. The CDR3 DNA reads as TGTGCCAGCAGCCAAGATCTGGAGACTAGCAACCATTTT. It codes for CASSQDLETSNHF.

This clone was recorded only once. The V gene is TRBV5-1, the J gene TRBJ2-7; 7 positions agree with TRBD1. J gave up 2 bases and V 7 bases, and 6 bases lay outside the gene matches. Germline assignment: CDR1 SGHRS and CDR2 YFSETQ. The CDR3 contains 13 residues. CDR3: CASEGAPTYEQYF. Written as DNA, the CDR3 is TGCGCCAGCGAGGGGGCCCCTACCTACGAGCAGTACTTC.

V and J are TRBV30 and TRBJ2-5; D remains ambiguous. The V end was cut by 2 bases, the J end by 7 bases, with 17 bases between. CDR1 and CDR2 from the germline V gene are GTSNPN and SVGIG (reference sequence). The CDR3 contains 14 residues. CDR3 bases: TGTGCCTGGAGTTTCTCGGACCAGGCGAGGACCCAGTACTTC. Its protein product is CAWSFSDQARTQYF.

The V call is TRBV9, the J call TRBJ1-1; 8 nucleotides line up with TRBD1. J gave up 1 base and V 4 bases, and 6 bases lay outside the gene matches. The CDR3 spans 15 residues. From germline, CDR1 is SGDLS and CDR2 YYNGEE. The CDR3 DNA follows: TGTGCCAGCAGCTTCGGACAGGGTGGGAACACTGAAGCTTTCTTT. This translates into CASSFGQGGNTEAFF.

The rearrangement joins TRBV6-6 to TRBJ1-5; D gene unclear. This CDR3 is built from 14 residues. V dropped 2 bases and J dropped 0 bases, with 5 bases sitting between them. The germline V gene has CDR1 MNHNY and CDR2 SVGAGI (reference sequence). The CDR3 region has the DNA TGTGCCAGCAGTTACAGGAATAGCAATCAGCCCCAGCATTTT. Protein: CASSYRNSNQPQHF.

This CDR3 reads CASKGQGDGNTIYF. For the CDR3, the DNA is TGTGCCAGTAAAGGACAGGGTGACGGAAACACCATATATTTT. The chain uses TRBV19 and TRBJ1-3; 8 bases map to TRBD1. J lost 4 bases, V lost 7 bases, and 6 bases had no gene match. CDR1 is LNHDA and CDR2 is SQIVND in the germline V gene (reference sequence). The CDR3 spans 14 residues.

The chain recombines TRBV5-6 with TRBJ2-7; no reliable D call. The CDR3 contains 12 residues. Germline-derived CDR1 and CDR2 are SGHDT and YYEEEE. Trimming removed 0 bases at V and 2 bases at J, with 3 bases between. The DNA of the CDR3 is TGTGCCAGCAGCTTGGCCACCTACGAGCAGTACTTC. Its translation: CASSLATYEQYF.

The rearrangement uses TRBV2 and TRBJ2-3; TRBD1 matches at 8 bases. CDR3 size: 15 residues. With V trimmed by 7 bases and J by 2 bases, 8 bases remained unmatched. Per the germline V gene, CDR1 is SNHLY and CDR2 is FYNNEI. The CDR3 protein is CASNLGTGFTDTQYF. The CDR3 DNA is TGTGCCAGCAACCTTGGGACAGGCTTCACAGATACGCAGTATTTT. The whole variable domain, filled in from reference TRBV2 and TRBJ2-3, reads EPEVTQTPSHQVTQMGQEVILRCVPISNHLYFYWYRQILGQKVEFLVSFYNNEISEKSEIFDDQFSVERPDGSNFTLKIRSTKLEDSAMYFCASNLGTGFTDTQYFGPGTRLTVL.

This chain joins TRBV9 and TRBJ1-1, with a weak D call TRBD1 (5 bases). The CDR3 covers 14 residues. Germline V gene lookup returns CDR1 SGDLS and CDR2 YYNGEE. V lost 3 bases and J lost 2, with 11 bases in between. The chain's CDR3 is CASSDGHTNTEAFF. CDR3 coding DNA: TGTGCCAGCAGCGATGGACACACCAACACTGAAGCTTTCTTT.

This clone is a singleton in its sample. The chain uses TRBV5-6 and TRBJ2-7; 9 positions match TRBD1. The CDR3 length is 17 residues. Per the germline V gene, CDR1 is SGHDT and CDR2 is YYEEEE. The junction had 14 bases not matched to a gene; V was cut back by 3 bases and J by 4 bases. The CDR3 sequence: CASSSRGTGTGWYEQYF. The CDR3 DNA sequence: TGTGCCAGCAGCTCTCGGGGGACCGGGACAGGGTGGTACGAGCAGTACTTC.

The chain joins TRBV7-2 to TRBJ1-4, with D tentatively TRBD1 (5 bases). Trimming cost V 7 bases and J 8 bases, with 17 bases left between them. The CDR3 length is 14 residues. CDR1 is SGHTA and CDR2 is FQGNSA in the germline V gene. DNA of the CDR3: TGTGCCAGCACCCCAGGGATCGGGGAGGAAAAACTGTTTTTT. The encoded protein is CASTPGIGEEKLFF.

This chain connects TRBV7-9 to TRBJ1-1, with a weak D call TRBD1 (5 bases). The length of the CDR3 is 12 residues. The V gene's germline CDR1 is SEHNR and CDR2 FQNEAQ (reference sequence). Deletions cut 5 bases from V and 5 bases from J, with 9 bases between. The CDR3 loop reads CASSTRGTEAFF. CDR3 DNA: TGTGCCAGCAGCACCCGGGGGACTGAAGCTTTCTTT.

The V and J genes are TRBV19 and TRBJ2-3, with 8 positions matching TRBD2. The CDR3 extends over 14 amino acids. Germline-derived CDR1 and CDR2 are LNHDA and SQIVND (reference sequence). V lost 9 bases and J lost 5; bases outside the gene matches: 10. The CDR3 bases are TGTGCCAGCTCTTTCGGGGGGGCTGGAGATACGCAGTATTTT. This encodes CASSFGGAGDTQYF.

This clone was counted a single time. The chain uses TRBV5-1 and TRBJ1-3; D call uncertain. The ends were cut back, 5 bases at V and 8 bases at J, with 17 bases in the middle. Germline CDR1 is SGHRS and CDR2 is YFSETQ. CDR3 length equals 14 residues. In nucleotides, the CDR3 is TGCGCCAGCAGTTCCGGGCCGCCAAGGGACACCATATATTTT. This translates into CASSSGPPRDTIYF.

The chain recombines TRBV9 with TRBJ1-6, with 10 bases matching TRBD1. V trimming: 0 bases; J trimming: 3 bases; junction bases outside the gene matches: 0. Germline CDR1 and CDR2: SGDLS and YYNGEE. The CDR3 covers 16 residues. CDR3 loop: CASSVGTGGYNSPLHF. CDR3 bases: TGTGCCAGCAGCGTAGGGACAGGGGGCTATAATTCACCCCTCCACTTT.

The V call is TRBV6-1, the J call TRBJ2-7; the D gene could be TRBD1 or TRBD2 (5 bases each). The CDR3 consists of 14 residues. V was pared by 6 bases and J by 1 base, with 13 bases between. Per the germline V gene, CDR1 is MNHNS and CDR2 is SASEGT. The CDR3 reads CASRGREKSYEQYF. CDR3 bases: TGTGCCAGCAGAGGCAGGGAGAAGTCCTACGAGCAGTACTTC.